These 31 T cell receptor beta chains were all obtained from the same sample, sequenced in a study of blood T cell repertoires in COVID-19. The table came from immunoSEQ multiplex PCR; TCRdb's copy has only in-frame clones and leaves some out. The top ten clones hold roughly 6% of a sample with about 190,000 clones, 88% of them seen once. Specimen: peripheral blood. These receptor sequences come from a man aged 35 to 55 with active or convalescent COVID-19.

The V call is TRBV6-5, the J call TRBJ1-4, with D maybe TRBD1 (6 bases). The germline V gene has CDR1 MNHEY and CDR2 SVGAGI. V was clipped by 4 bases and J by 8 bases, with 14 bases between them. This CDR3 spans 14 amino acids. The CDR3 nucleotides read TGTGCCAGCAGTTCGGGACATCGCCGGGAAAAACTGTTTTTT. This translates into CASSSGHRREKLFF.

The chain uses TRBV28 and TRBJ2-5; 8 nucleotides agree with TRBD1. V lost 4 bases to trimming and J lost 4 bases; unmatched junction nucleotides: 5. Germline loops: CDR1 MDHEN, CDR2 SYDVKM. This CDR3 contains 14 residues. The CDR3 nucleotides are TGTGCCAGCAGTTGGCAGGGGGCTCGAGAGACCCAGTACTTC. Amino acids: CASSWQGARETQYF.

The chain uses TRBV20-1 and TRBJ1-1; D uncertain. Germline-derived CDR1 and CDR2 are DFQATT and SNEGSKA (reference sequence). V was cut by 3 bases and J by 4 bases, with 6 bases left in between. This CDR3 has 11 residues. The CDR3 reads CSAREATEAFF. The CDR3 DNA follows: TGCAGTGCTAGGGAGGCCACTGAAGCTTTCTTT.

The chain links TRBV19 to TRBJ1-2, with 7 bases that match TRBD1. This CDR3 region has 15 residues. V lost 5 bases to trimming and J lost 5 bases; unmatched junction nucleotides: 11. Germline CDR1 is LNHDA and CDR2 is SQIVND (reference sequence). CDR3 loop: CASSPYWTGRYGYTF. CDR3 bases: TGTGCCAGTAGTCCGTACTGGACAGGTCGGTATGGCTACACCTTC.

The chain uses TRBV4-1 and TRBJ2-5, with 11 positions matching TRBD2. The CDR3 extends over 17 amino acids. Germline-derived CDR1 and CDR2 are MGHRA and YSYEKL. The ends lost 0 bases at V and 5 bases at J; junction bases unmatched: 8. CDR3 sequence: CASSQDRTSGGGETQYF. The CDR3 DNA sequence: TGCGCCAGCAGCCAAGATCGCACTAGCGGGGGCGGGGAGACCCAGTACTTC.

The chain uses TRBV4-1 and TRBJ2-2, with 8 nucleotides matching TRBD1. Germline V lookup: CDR1 MGHRA, CDR2 YSYEKL. V lost 4 bases and J lost 4; bases outside the gene matches: 5. This CDR3 is 15 amino acids long. This CDR3 is CASSLGQEITGELFF. As DNA, the CDR3 is TGCGCCAGCAGCCTGGGACAGGAGATCACCGGGGAGCTGTTTTTT.

This clone was observed once. The rearrangement uses TRBV5-5 and TRBJ1-1, with D perhaps TRBD1 (5 bases). The V and J ends lost 0 bases and 5 bases respectively, with 11 bases between them. This CDR3 region has 14 residues. CDR1 and CDR2 from the germline V gene are SGHKS and YYEKEE (reference sequence). CDR3 sequence reads: CASSLVGGITEAFF. The CDR3, as DNA: TGTGCCAGCAGCTTGGTCGGGGGGATAACTGAAGCTTTCTTT.

The chain is built from TRBV28 and TRBJ2-3, with 9 bases identical to TRBD2. CDR1 is MDHEN, CDR2 SYDVKM, per germline. The CDR3 is 16 residues long. Trimming cost V 2 bases and J 0 bases; bases outside gene matches: 3. The CDR3 reads CASSLLAGPSTDTQYF. The DNA for the CDR3 is TGTGCCAGCAGTTTACTAGCGGGGCCGAGCACAGATACGCAGTATTTT.

The rearrangement joins TRBV11-2 to TRBJ2-2, with D tentatively TRBD2 (5 bases). CDR1 and CDR2 (germline): SGHAT, FQNNGV. V was shortened by 3 bases and J by 6 bases, with 11 bases between the two germline ends. The CDR3 is made up of 14 amino acids. The CDR3, as DNA: TGTGCCAGCAGCTTTATTAGCGCGGCCGGGGAGCTGTTTTTT. Amino acids: CASSFISAAGELFF.

The chain carries TRBV12-3 or TRBV12-4 and TRBJ1-2, with 9 bases identical to TRBD1. The CDR3 sequence is 13 residues long. The V segment lost 6 bases and the J segment 6 bases; nucleotides outside the gene matches: 5. The CDR3 sequence is CASRQGQGNGYTF. The CDR3 region has the DNA TGTGCCAGCAGACAAGGACAGGGGAATGGCTACACCTTC.

This chain uses TRBV10-3 with TRBJ1-1, with D tentatively TRBD1 (6 bases). The CDR3 consists of 15 residues. CDR1 ENHRY and CDR2 SYGVKD come from the germline V gene. V gave up 11 bases and J gave up 0 bases, with 19 bases separating them. This chain's CDR3 is CAARQEFTMNTEAFF. The CDR3, as DNA: TGTGCCGCCAGACAGGAGTTTACCATGAACACTGAAGCTTTCTTT.

The chain joins TRBV28 to TRBJ2-7, with D possibly TRBD1 on 6 matching bases. Trimming pared 5 bases from V and 5 bases from J, leaving 10 bases between. CDR3 size: 12 residues. Germline-derived CDR1 and CDR2 are MDHEN and SYDVKM. The CDR3 loop is CASSGGLDEQYF. CDR3 nucleotides: TGTGCCAGCAGTGGGGGCCTAGACGAGCAGTACTTC.

This chain connects TRBV10-3 to TRBJ2-1; 8 positions agree with TRBD2. Germline values: CDR1 ENHRY, CDR2 SYGVKD. The CDR3 has 15 residues. After removal of 4 bases from V and 10 bases from J, the junction contained 12 bases not matched to a gene. CDR3 coding DNA: TGTGCCATCAGTGGAAGGGTTGTTCGGGAGGGGGAGCAGTTCTTC. It encodes CAISGRVVREGEQFF.

The chain combines TRBV5-1 with TRBJ2-7; TRBD2 matches 7 bases. CDR3 size: 14 residues. Losses at the gene ends were 4 bases for V and 4 bases for J; bases not matched to a gene: 8. Per germline, CDR1 SGHRS and CDR2 YFSETQ. This CDR3 is CASSGGLTPYEQYF. In DNA, the CDR3 is TGCGCCAGCAGCGGGGGACTAACTCCTTACGAGCAGTACTTC.

V gene TRBV29-1 combines with J gene TRBJ2-1; D is possibly TRBD1 (5 bases). The CDR3 is 14 amino acids. V lost 5 bases to trimming and J lost 8 bases, with 19 bases between them. Germline values: CDR1 SQVTM, CDR2 ANQGSEA. CDR3 sequence: CSVQSRLQGYEQFF. The CDR3 coding sequence is TGCAGCGTTCAATCCCGTCTGCAGGGCTATGAGCAGTTCTTC.

The rearrangement joins TRBV6-1 to TRBJ2-3, with TRBD2 matching 7 bases. The ends lost 1 base at V and 4 bases at J; junction bases unmatched: 5. This CDR3 comprises 15 residues. Germline CDR1 is MNHNS and CDR2 is SASEGT. CDR3 sequence (DNA): TGTGCCAGCAGTGAAGATGCGGGAGTGGCAGATACGCAGTATTTT. It yields the protein CASSEDAGVADTQYF.

In its sample, this clone was seen once. The chain carries TRBV18 and TRBJ2-7; D is unclear. Per germline, CDR1 KGHSH and CDR2 LQKENI. Trimming took off 5 bases at V and 7 bases at J, with 9 bases between the two ends. The CDR3 length is 11 residues. CDR3 in amino acids: CASSGRGEQYF. As DNA, the CDR3 is TGTGCCAGCTCAGGCCGTGGTGAGCAGTACTTC.

The V call is TRBV5-8, the J call TRBJ2-5; D perhaps matches TRBD1 (5 bases). V lost 2 bases, J lost 1 base, and 12 bases lay in between. Germline CDR1 SGHTS, CDR2 YDEGEE. The CDR3 length is 15 residues. The chain's CDR3 is CASSLSETAQETQYF. CDR3 DNA sequence: TGTGCCAGCAGCTTAAGTGAGACAGCCCAAGAGACCCAGTACTTC. The full variable domain, its missing parts supplied by reference TRBV5-8 and TRBJ2-5, is EAGVTQSPTHLIKTRGQQATLRCSPISGHTSVYWYQQALGLGLQFLLWYDEGEERNRGNFPPRFSGRQFPNYSSELNVNALELEDSALYLCASSLSETAQETQYFGPGTRLLVL.

The rearrangement uses TRBV7-7 and TRBJ1-2; D unresolved. The ends were cut back, 5 bases at V and 4 bases at J, with 11 bases in the middle. This CDR3 is 13 amino acids long. Looked up from germline, CDR1 is SSHAT and CDR2 is FNYEAQ (reference sequence). CDR3 amino acids: CASSQRQVYGYTF. CDR3 bases: TGTGCCAGCAGCCAAAGACAAGTCTATGGCTACACCTTC. The variable domain in full, with the rest retrieved from reference TRBV7-7 and TRBJ1-2, is GAGVSQSPRYKVTKRGQDVTLRCDPISSHATLYWYQQALGQGPEFLTYFNYEAQPDKSGLPSDRFSAERPEGSISTLTIQRTEQRDSAMYRCASSQRQVYGYTFGSGTRLTVV.

The chain links TRBV7-2 to TRBJ1-5; no definite D call. Germline assignment: CDR1 SGHTA and CDR2 FQGNSA. V gave up 1 base and J gave up 0 bases, with 7 bases separating them. This CDR3 has 15 amino acids. CDR3 DNA: TGTGCCAGCAGCTTAGACGGGGATAGCAATCAGCCCCAGCATTTT. It yields the protein CASSLDGDSNQPQHF. The variable domain in full, completed from reference TRBV7-2 and TRBJ1-5, reads GAGVSQSPSNKVTEKGKDVELRCDPISGHTALYWYRQSLGQGLEFLIYFQGNSAPDKSGLPSDRFSAERTGGSVSTLTIQRTQQEDSAVYLCASSLDGDSNQPQHFGDGTRLSIL.

This rearrangement joins TRBV5-1 to TRBJ2-7; D call uncertain. V shed 4 bases and J shed 7 bases, with 12 bases lying between them. The CDR3 extends over 12 amino acids. CDR1 is SGHRS, CDR2 YFSETQ, per germline. CDR3 coding DNA: TGCGCCAGCAGCAGCCTCTATGATGAGCAGTACTTC. Protein: CASSSLYDEQYF.

V and J are TRBV5-1 and TRBJ2-7, with 11 nucleotides matching TRBD2. The germline CDR1 and CDR2 sequences are SGHRS and YFSETQ. The CDR3 has 16 residues. The ends lost 0 bases at V and 5 bases at J; junction bases unmatched: 7. CDR3 region: CASSLGTTSGSNEQYF. The DNA of the CDR3 is TGCGCCAGCAGCTTGGGTACAACTAGCGGGAGTAACGAGCAGTACTTC.

The CDR3 DNA is TGTGCCAGCAGTTACTTTGTTGAGGGCGAGCAGTACTTC. Amino acids: CASSYFVEGEQYF. This sequence joins TRBV6-5 and TRBJ2-7; weak D call: TRBD2 (5 bases). This CDR3 has 13 amino acids. CDR1 is MNHEY, CDR2 SVGAGI, per germline. Trimming removed 1 base from V and 6 bases from J, with 10 bases in between.

This chain joins TRBV18 and TRBJ2-3; 8 bases align to TRBD1. CDR3 length: 16 residues. From germline, CDR1 is KGHSH and CDR2 LQKENI. The V segment lost 3 bases and the J segment 0 bases; nucleotides outside the gene matches: 5. The CDR3 DNA follows: TGTGCCAGCTCACCTTATGGACAGGGAAGCACAGATACGCAGTATTTT. It is translated as CASSPYGQGSTDTQYF.

The chain carries TRBV5-1 and TRBJ1-1; perhaps TRBD1 as D (5 bases). Trimming took off 0 bases at V and 0 bases at J, with 9 bases between the two ends. CDR1 is SGHRS, CDR2 YFSETQ, per germline. The CDR3 is made up of 15 amino acids. The CDR3 region has the DNA TGCGCCAGCAGCTTGGATAGGGGTATGAACACTGAAGCTTTCTTT. Translating gives CASSLDRGMNTEAFF. The variable domain in full, completed from reference TRBV5-1 and TRBJ1-1, reads KAGVTQTPRYLIKTRGQQVTLSCSPISGHRSVSWYQQTPGQGLQFLFEYFSETQRNKGNFPGRFSGRQFSNSRSEMNVSTLELGDSALYLCASSLDRGMNTEAFFGQGTRLTVV.

The chain joins TRBV19 to TRBJ2-1, with D possibly matching TRBD1 (5 bases). The V gene's germline CDR1 is LNHDA and CDR2 SQIVND (reference sequence). The V gene lost 2 bases and the J gene lost 9 bases, with 11 bases spanning the gap. The CDR3 loop spans 13 amino acids. For the CDR3, the DNA is TGTGCCAGTAGTATAAAGCTAGGGGCTGAGCAGTTCTTC. It codes for CASSIKLGAEQFF.

The rearrangement joins TRBV12-5 to TRBJ2-3; TRBD2 agrees at 7 bases. Germline-derived CDR1 and CDR2 are LGHNT and FRNRAP. The CDR3 is 14 amino acids. The ends lost 2 bases at V and 3 bases at J; junction bases unmatched: 2. The CDR3 DNA sequence: TGTGCTAGTGGTTTGTGGGGGGGTACAGATACGCAGTATTTT. Translation gives CASGLWGGTDTQYF.

This chain uses TRBV7-9 with TRBJ2-5; 9 bases agree with TRBD1. The CDR3 length is 15 residues. The germline gives CDR1 SEHNR, CDR2 FQNEAQ (reference sequence). The junction had 9 bases not matched to a gene; V was cut back by 5 bases and J by 5 bases. CDR3 amino acids: CASSPGQGITETQYF. The CDR3 nucleotides are TGTGCCAGCAGCCCGGGACAGGGAATAACGGAGACCCAGTACTTC. The whole variable domain, remainder taken from reference TRBV7-9 and TRBJ2-5, is DTGVSQNPRHKITKRGQNVTFRCDPISEHNRLYWYRQTLGQGPEFLTYFQNEAQLEKSRLLSDRFSAERPKGSFSTLEIQRTEQGDSAMYLCASSPGQGITETQYFGPGTRLLVL.

This chain uses TRBV9 with TRBJ2-5, with 16 bases that match TRBD2. This CDR3 contains 19 residues. The J segment lost 2 bases and the V segment lost 2 bases, leaving 9 bases of the junction unmatched. Germline V gene lookup returns CDR1 SGDLS and CDR2 YYNGEE. The CDR3 is CASSVGTSGGASGQETQYF. CDR3 DNA: TGTGCCAGCAGCGTTGGGACTAGCGGGGGGGCCAGCGGGCAAGAGACCCAGTACTTC.

The genes are TRBV19 and TRBJ1-1; 7 bases are a match to TRBD1. Germline lookup yields CDR1 LNHDA and CDR2 SQIVND (reference sequence). This CDR3 region has 14 residues. J gave up 8 bases and V 2 bases, and 8 bases lay outside the gene matches. The DNA for the CDR3 is TGTGCCAGTAGTATAAGAGTGCAGGGGGAAGAAGCTTTCTTT. This sequence encodes CASSIRVQGEEAFF.

The CDR3 reads CASSLGDRDNSPLHF. The CDR3, as DNA: TGTGCCAGCAGCTTAGGGGACAGGGATAATTCACCCCTCCACTTT. The V and J genes are TRBV11-2 and TRBJ1-6; 9 bases fit TRBD1. This CDR3 region has 15 residues. V lost 1 base, J lost 5 bases, and 0 bases stayed unmatched. Per the germline V gene, CDR1 is SGHAT and CDR2 is FQNNGV.